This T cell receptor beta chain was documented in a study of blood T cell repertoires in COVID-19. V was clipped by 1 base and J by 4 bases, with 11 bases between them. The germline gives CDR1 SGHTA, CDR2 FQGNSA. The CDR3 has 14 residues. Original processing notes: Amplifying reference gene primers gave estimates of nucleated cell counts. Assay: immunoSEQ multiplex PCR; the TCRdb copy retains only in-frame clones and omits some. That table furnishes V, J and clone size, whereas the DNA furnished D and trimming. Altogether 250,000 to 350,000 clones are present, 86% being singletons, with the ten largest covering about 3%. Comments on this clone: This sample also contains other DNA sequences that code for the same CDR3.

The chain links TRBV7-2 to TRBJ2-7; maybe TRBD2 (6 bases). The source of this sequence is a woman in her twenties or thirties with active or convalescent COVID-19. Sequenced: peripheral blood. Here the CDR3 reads CASSLGGTSYEQYF. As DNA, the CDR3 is TGTGCCAGCAGCTTAGGCGGGACCAGTTACGAGCAGTACTTC.